This T cell receptor (beta chain) appears in the sequencing data of a study of OX40 agonist ivuxolimab in advanced cancers. Here immunoSEQ multiplex PCR was the method, and the copy in TCRdb shows in-frame clones only, minus some. The table records around 94,000 clones, around 90% of them present only once. The CDR3 has 14 residues. The germline gives CDR1 MGHDK, CDR2 SYGVNS. The clonotype comes from an adult with an advanced solid tumor such as melanoma, head and neck, liver or kidney cancer. The input for sequencing was CD4+ or CD8+ T cells sorted from blood, taken in a trial of the OX40 agonist ivuxolimab. This chain connects TRBV25-1 to TRBJ2-1, with 8 nucleotides matching TRBD2. The CDR3 spells CAKPSGGGVGEQFF. CDR3 in DNA: TGTGCTAAACCTTCCGGGGGGGGCGTCGGTGAGCAGTTCTTC.